These 20 T cell receptor beta chains were all obtained from the same sample, sequenced in a study of T cells after somatic rescue of genetic block. Clones were sequenced by immunoSEQ multiplex PCR, and TCRdb holds only the in-frame ones, with some missing. The table includes 85,000 to 100,000 clones, around 90% detected once. Sequencing was done on a sample of peripheral blood mononuclear cells (PBMCs). The source of these receptors is a woman younger than 35.

The V and J genes are TRBV7-8 and TRBJ2-1; TRBD1 aligns across 7 bases. Trimming cost V 5 bases and J 6 bases; bases outside gene matches: 13. The CDR3 spans 16 residues. CDR1 and CDR2 (germline): SGHVS, FQNEAQ. CDR3 loop: CASSLRGLLGINEQFF. The CDR3 DNA follows: TGTGCCAGCAGCCTAAGGGGGCTTCTTGGGATCAATGAGCAGTTCTTC.

The V gene is TRBV27, the J gene TRBJ2-5; possible D gene TRBD2, 6 bases. The germline gives CDR1 MNHEY, CDR2 SMNVEV (reference sequence). The CDR3 is made up of 13 amino acids. The ends were cut back, 4 bases at V and 7 bases at J, with 13 bases in the middle. Here the CDR3 reads CASSYYPGVTQYF. The CDR3 coding sequence is TGTGCCAGCAGTTATTACCCGGGGGTGACCCAGTACTTC.

The chain recombines TRBV7-9 with TRBJ2-4; D not resolved. Trimming cost V 2 bases and J 8 bases, with 19 bases left between them. The CDR3 length is 16 residues. The germline V gene has CDR1 SEHNR and CDR2 FQNEAQ (reference sequence). CDR3 in amino acids: CASSLMRSAQQDIQYF. The CDR3 coding sequence is TGTGCCAGCAGCTTAATGAGGTCCGCACAGCAGGACATTCAGTACTTC. The full variable domain, its missing parts supplied by reference TRBV7-9 and TRBJ2-4, is DTGVSQNPRHKITKRGQNVTFRCDPISEHNRLYWYRQTLGQGPEFLTYFQNEAQLEKSRLLSDRFSAERPKGSFSTLEIQRTEQGDSAMYLCASSLMRSAQQDIQYFGAGTRLSVL.

This chain uses TRBV27 with TRBJ1-2, with D unclear. Trimming took 0 bases from V and 6 from J, leaving 17 bases between them. This CDR3 is 16 amino acids long. Germline-derived CDR1 and CDR2 are MNHEY and SMNVEV (reference sequence). CDR3 amino acids: CASSLSVGSHPNGYTF. Written as DNA, the CDR3 is TGTGCCAGCAGTTTATCGGTCGGCAGCCACCCAAATGGCTACACCTTC.

The J gene is TRBJ2-2, the V gene TRBV21-1; TRBD2, the table's D call, lacks a check against the DNA. TRBV21-1 is a pseudogene locus. The CDR3 spans 13 residues. The CDR3 spells CASSKGGTGELFF. The CDR3 DNA sequence: TGTGCCAGCAGCAAAGGCGGCACCGGGGAGCTGTTTTTT.

This clone has a handful of counts. The rearrangement links TRBV18 to TRBJ1-1, with D unclear. Trimming took 0 bases from V and 3 from J, leaving 5 bases between them. This CDR3 contains 13 residues. From germline, CDR1 is KGHSH and CDR2 LQKENI. The DNA of the CDR3 is TGTGCCAGCTCACCACCAGCTGACACTGAAGCTTTCTTT. Translation: CASSPPADTEAFF.

The chain couples TRBV5-4 to TRBJ1-5; D perhaps matches TRBD1 (6 bases). Germline assignment: CDR1 SGHNT and CDR2 YYREEE (reference sequence). Trimming took 2 bases from V and 7 from J, leaving 10 bases between them. The CDR3 sequence is 13 residues long. The CDR3 sequence is CASSFNRDQPQHF. In nucleotides, the CDR3 is TGTGCCAGCAGCTTTAACAGGGACCAGCCCCAGCATTTT.

The V gene is TRBV7-8, the J gene TRBJ2-1; TRBD2 aligns across 8 bases. Germline V lookup: CDR1 SGHVS, CDR2 FQNEAQ. V lost 0 bases to trimming and J lost 2 bases; unmatched junction nucleotides: 6. The CDR3 runs to 17 residues. Here the CDR3 DNA reads TGTGCCAGCAGCTTAGCACTAAGCGGGAGAGCCTACAATGAGCAGTTCTTC. This encodes CASSLALSGRAYNEQFF.

The V and J genes are TRBV2 and TRBJ2-5; D possibly corresponds to TRBD1 (6 bases). CDR3 length equals 14 residues. V lost 7 bases, J lost 2 bases, and 14 bases lay in between. Germline V gene sequence: CDR1 SNHLY, CDR2 FYNNEI. The CDR3 nucleotides read TGTGCCAGCAACCCCGGCAGGGGACAAGAGACCCAGTACTTC. This translates into CASNPGRGQETQYF.

The V and J genes are TRBV7-9 and TRBJ1-4; the D is unclear. V lost 1 base and J lost 4, with 13 bases in between. Germline V gene lookup returns CDR1 SEHNR and CDR2 FQNEAQ (reference sequence). The CDR3 spans 16 residues. CDR3 loop: CASSLEGQYFNEKLFF. The CDR3 nucleotides read TGTGCCAGCAGCTTAGAAGGGCAGTACTTTAATGAAAAACTGTTTTTT.

V gene TRBV29-1 combines with J gene TRBJ1-1; D is perhaps TRBD1 (5 bases). The CDR3 consists of 13 residues. The germline V and J ends were trimmed by 1 base and 2 bases, with 8 bases remaining between them. Germline V gene sequence: CDR1 SQVTM, CDR2 ANQGSEA. The chain's CDR3 is CSVEAQGNTEAFF. The DNA for the CDR3 is TGCAGCGTTGAAGCCCAGGGAAACACTGAAGCTTTCTTT.

V usage is TRBV25-1 and J usage is TRBJ2-3; no firm D call. CDR3 size: 12 residues. Germline CDR1 is MGHDK and CDR2 is SYGVNS. The V end lost 8 bases, the J end lost 1 base, and 7 bases lay between the germline ends. The CDR3 DNA is TGTGCCAGCTCGGCGGGCACAGATACGCAGTATTTT. It specifies CASSAGTDTQYF.

J is TRBJ2-7 and V is TRBV4-1, with 11 positions matching TRBD1. Trimming removed 4 bases from V and 7 bases from J; junction bases left unmatched: 6. The CDR3 length is 14 residues. The germline CDR1 and CDR2 sequences are MGHRA and YSYEKL. The CDR3 spells CASSRGQGAFEQYF. CDR3 coding DNA: TGCGCCAGCAGCCGTGGACAGGGGGCTTTTGAGCAGTACTTC.

This chain links TRBV11-3 with TRBJ2-1; 12 bases are a match to TRBD1. V dropped 7 bases and J dropped 8; count of bases not matched to a gene: 18. CDR1 SGHNT and CDR2 YENEEA come from the germline V gene. This CDR3 region has 18 residues. CDR3 residues: CASTIGTGGGGRADEQFF. The CDR3 DNA reads TGTGCCAGCACCATTGGGACAGGGGGCGGAGGGAGAGCTGATGAGCAGTTCTTC.

The chain has TRBV10-1 and TRBJ2-1; D is unresolved. V was clipped by 6 bases and J by 6 bases, with 12 bases between them. CDR1 and CDR2 (germline): WNHNN, SYGVQD (reference sequence). The CDR3 contains 13 residues. In nucleotides, the CDR3 is TGCGCCAGCAGCCGCCGGACCGCCAATGAGCAGTTCTTC. Its protein product is CASSRRTANEQFF.

The chain employs TRBV9 and TRBJ1-2, with D possibly matching TRBD1 (6 bases). CDR1 and CDR2 from the germline V gene are SGDLS and YYNGEE. With 3 bases removed from V and 8 bases from J, the gap between germline ends came to 14 bases. The CDR3 covers 13 residues. For the CDR3, the DNA is TGTGCCAGCAGCGGACAGGACTACTCGGGCTACACCTTC. Residues: CASSGQDYSGYTF.

This sequence joins TRBV28 and TRBJ2-3; 8 bases map to TRBD2. J gave up 0 bases and V 6 bases, and 14 bases lay outside the gene matches. CDR1 and CDR2 from the germline V gene are MDHEN and SYDVKM. This CDR3 has 18 amino acids. Here the CDR3 reads CASSPPTLAVTSTDTQYF. CDR3 DNA sequence: TGTGCCAGCAGCCCCCCCACACTAGCGGTGACTAGCACAGATACGCAGTATTTT.

The genes are TRBV7-9 and TRBJ2-7, with a tentative D call TRBD2 (5 bases). CDR3 size: 12 residues. The germline V and J ends were trimmed by 4 bases and 4 bases, with 8 bases remaining between them. Germline V gene data show CDR1 as SEHNR and CDR2 as FQNEAQ (reference sequence). DNA for the CDR3: TGTGCCAGCAGCTCCGAGCGGTACGAGCAGTACTTC. Protein product: CASSSERYEQYF.

The genes are TRBV5-6 and TRBJ2-1; 11 bases line up with TRBD2. CDR3 length equals 17 residues. J was trimmed by 5 bases and V by 1 base; bases with no gene match: 8. Looked up from germline, CDR1 is SGHDT and CDR2 is YYEEEE. Here the CDR3 reads CASSLPVAGGSNNEQFF. CDR3 nucleotides: TGTGCCAGCAGCTTGCCAGTAGCGGGAGGGTCCAACAATGAGCAGTTCTTC.

This clone was seen a handful of times. Other DNA sequences in this specimen translate into the identical CDR3. V and J are TRBV9 and TRBJ1-1; D call uncertain. V was pared by 0 bases and J by 2 bases, with 8 bases between. This CDR3 region has 14 residues. The germline CDR1 and CDR2 sequences are SGDLS and YYNGEE. CDR3 nucleotide sequence: TGTGCCAGCAGCGTAGGAGGGAGAAACACTGAAGCTTTCTTT. Translated, it gives CASSVGGRNTEAFF.